This T cell receptor beta chain is from a study of blood T cell repertoires in COVID-19. Study-level information: There were acute and convalescent COVID-19 samples, and they came from the United States, Italy and Spain.

Allocation to cohorts depended on clinical history reported by the participants. Two negative PCRs, clearance, or symptom resolution characterized the recovered Cohort 3 donors. The CDR3 loop spans 16 amino acids. The germline V and J ends were trimmed by 4 bases and 0 bases, with 14 bases remaining between them. Germline V gene lookup returns CDR1 SGHNT and CDR2 YYREEE (reference sequence). Libraries were prepared by immunoSEQ multiplex PCR; TCRdb keeps only in-frame clonotypes and omits some of them. Counted here are about 200,000 clones, about 86% occurring once; the ten biggest clones make up 6.5% to 9.5%.

The J gene is TRBJ1-3, the V gene TRBV5-4; D uncertain. The clonotype was recovered from a man aged 40-55 years who had recovered from COVID-19. The sequenced material came from PBMCs or T cells enriched from blood (not recorded which). CDR3 nucleotides: TGTGCCAGCAGCCGGGATGCGGGGAGCTCTGGAAACACCATATATTTT. Protein sequence: CASSRDAGSSGNTIYF.